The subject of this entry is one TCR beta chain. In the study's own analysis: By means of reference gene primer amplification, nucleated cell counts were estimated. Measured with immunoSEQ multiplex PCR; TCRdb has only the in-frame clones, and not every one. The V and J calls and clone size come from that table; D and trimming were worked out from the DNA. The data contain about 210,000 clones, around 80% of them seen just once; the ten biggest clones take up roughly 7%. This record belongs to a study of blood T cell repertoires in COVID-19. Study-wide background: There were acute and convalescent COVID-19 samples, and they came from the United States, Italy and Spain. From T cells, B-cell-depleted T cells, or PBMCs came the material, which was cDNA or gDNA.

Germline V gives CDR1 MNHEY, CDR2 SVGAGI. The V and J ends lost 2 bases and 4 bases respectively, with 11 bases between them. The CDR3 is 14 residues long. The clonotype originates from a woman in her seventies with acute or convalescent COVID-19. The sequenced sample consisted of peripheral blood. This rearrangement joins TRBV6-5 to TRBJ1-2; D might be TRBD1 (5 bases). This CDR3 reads CASSYAGQGYGYTF. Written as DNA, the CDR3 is TGTGCCAGCAGTTACGCTGGCCAGGGCTATGGCTACACCTTC.